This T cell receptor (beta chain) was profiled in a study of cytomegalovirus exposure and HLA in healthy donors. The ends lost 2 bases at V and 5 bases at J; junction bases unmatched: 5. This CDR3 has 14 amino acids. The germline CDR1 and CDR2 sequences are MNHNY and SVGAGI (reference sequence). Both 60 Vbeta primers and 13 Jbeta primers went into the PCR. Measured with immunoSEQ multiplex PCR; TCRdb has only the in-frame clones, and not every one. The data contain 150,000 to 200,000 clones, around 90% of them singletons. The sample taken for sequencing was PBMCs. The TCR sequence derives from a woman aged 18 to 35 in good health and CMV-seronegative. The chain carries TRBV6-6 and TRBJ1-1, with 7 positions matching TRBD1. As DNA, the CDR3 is TGTGCCAGCAGTTACACCCCAGGGGGGACTGAAGCTTTCTTT. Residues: CASSYTPGGTEAFF.